The 9 T cell receptor beta chains in this list originate from one sample, sequenced in a study of CD8 T cells in Susac syndrome. An amount of RNA that ranged from roughly 0.5 to 1 ug was reverse transcribed with random hexamers. MiXCR was run by TCRdb on the immunoSEQ multiplex PCR reads, yielding one entry per CDR3 protein. Of around 70,000 distinct CDR3 sequences listed, over 85% are singletons. The sample comprised CD8+ T cells from PBMCs. All receptors derive from a human donor with multiple sclerosis.

This clonotype was seen only once. This chain uses TRBV7-9 with TRBJ2-5; D perhaps matches TRBD1 (5 bases). V was cut by 5 bases and J by 2 bases, with 9 bases left in between. The CDR3 sequence is 13 residues long. Germline V gene sequence: CDR1 SEHNR, CDR2 FQNEAQ (reference sequence). This CDR3 reads CASSPGSQETQYF. The CDR3 nucleotides read TGTGCCAGCAGCCCAGGGTCACAAGAGACCCAGTACTTC.

This CDR3 reads CASSLLVNTGELFF. DNA for the CDR3: TGTGCCAGCAGTTTACTAGTCAACACCGGGGAGCTGTTTTTT. The gene calls are TRBV27 and TRBJ2-2; D unresolved. The V and J ends lost 2 bases and 2 bases respectively, with 6 bases between them. The CDR3 length is 14 residues. Germline V gives CDR1 MNHEY, CDR2 SMNVEV (reference sequence).

The rearrangement uses TRBV6-5 and TRBJ2-6, with D unresolved. The CDR3 covers 13 residues. Germline assignment: CDR1 MNHEY and CDR2 SVGAGI. Trimming pared 4 bases from V and 0 bases from J, leaving 1 base between. The CDR3 nucleotides are TGTGCCAGCAGTTTCTCTGGGGCCAACGTCCTGACTTTC. This encodes CASSFSGANVLTF.

The chain is built from TRBV4-3 and TRBJ1-1, with 7 bases fitting TRBD1. The length of the CDR3 is 15 residues. Germline CDR1 LGHNA, CDR2 YSLEER. V shed 4 bases and J 0 bases; nucleotides not matched to a gene: 5. The DNA for the CDR3 is TGCGCCAGCAGCCCCGACAGGGTTATGAACACTGAAGCTTTCTTT. Translating it yields CASSPDRVMNTEAFF.

The chain couples TRBV4-3 to TRBJ1-1, with 8 bases fitting TRBD1. The CDR3 has 15 amino acids. Per germline, CDR1 LGHNA and CDR2 YSLEER. The J segment lost 5 bases and the V segment lost 8 bases, leaving 13 bases of the junction unmatched. For the CDR3, the DNA is TGCGCCAGCCGACGAGAGACAGGGGATCGGACTGAAGCTTTCTTT. Translation gives CASRRETGDRTEAFF.

The V and J genes are TRBV4-1 and TRBJ2-1; 9 bases are a match to TRBD2. V lost 0 bases, J lost 8 bases, and 17 bases stayed unmatched. The CDR3 runs 19 residues. Germline V lookup: CDR1 MGHRA, CDR2 YSYEKL. The CDR3 is CASSQDPKLGGRAYYEQFF. Written as DNA, the CDR3 is TGCGCCAGCAGCCAAGACCCTAAGTTGGGCGGGAGGGCCTATTATGAGCAGTTCTTC.

The chain has TRBV13 and TRBJ2-5; D remains ambiguous. Trimming shortened V by 5 bases and J by 4 bases, and 11 bases separated the two germline ends. Germline V gene lookup returns CDR1 PRHDT and CDR2 FYEKMQ (reference sequence). The CDR3 runs 13 residues. CDR3 coding DNA: TGTGCCAGCAGCGAATCGATCCCAGAGACCCAGTACTTC. It translates to CASSESIPETQYF. Together with reference TRBV13 and TRBJ2-5, the CDR3 gives the full variable domain: AAGVIQSPRHLIKEKRETATLKCYPIPRHDTVYWYQQGPGQDPQFLISFYEKMQSDKGSIPDRFSAQQFSDYHSELNMSSLELGDSALYFCASSESIPETQYFGPGTRLLVL.

The J gene is TRBJ1-6, the V gene TRBV20-1; 7 bases align to TRBD1. After removal of 4 bases from V and 8 bases from J, the junction contained 5 bases not matched to a gene. CDR3 size: 13 residues. The V gene's germline CDR1 is DFQATT and CDR2 SNEGSKA (reference sequence). The CDR3 sequence is CSAIYRGYSPLHF. As DNA, the CDR3 is TGCAGTGCTATTTACAGGGGATATTCACCCCTCCACTTT.

This chain links TRBV5-6 with TRBJ2-7; 9 positions agree with TRBD1. The CDR3 runs 16 residues. Losses at the gene ends were 3 bases for V and 5 bases for J; bases not matched to a gene: 12. The germline CDR1 and CDR2 sequences are SGHDT and YYEEEE. CDR3 sequence (DNA): TGTGCCAGCAGCTCCGGGACAGGGAGGAGGGAGGACGAGCAGTACTTC. This sequence encodes CASSSGTGRREDEQYF.